A single sample gave rise to the 18 T cell receptor beta chains below, sequenced in a study of response to subunit inactivated influenza vaccine. Using its own MiXCR run on the RT-PCR reads, TCRdb lists one record per CDR3 protein. The data show more than 200,000 distinct CDR3 sequences, 12% seen once. Sequenced material: non-naive T cells sorted from PBMCs, taken around 15 days before vaccination. The receptors shown here come from a man in his fifties or sixties who received an inactivated influenza vaccine.

The rearrangement links TRBV5-1 to TRBJ1-6; 10 positions agree with TRBD1. CDR1 and CDR2 (germline): SGHRS, YFSETQ. V lost 4 bases, J lost 8 bases, and 9 bases stayed unmatched. CDR3 length equals 16 residues. CDR3 coding DNA: TGCGCCAGCAGCGACCAGACAGGGGGCGAGGATTCACCCCTCCACTTT. This gives the protein CASSDQTGGEDSPLHF.

The V call is TRBV12-3 or TRBV12-4, the J call TRBJ1-5; TRBD1 agrees at 7 bases. CDR3 length: 14 amino acids. The trim removed 7 bases at V and 4 bases at J, leaving 7 bases unmatched. The CDR3 is CASKPGTDNQPQHF. The CDR3 DNA reads TGTGCCAGCAAACCTGGGACAGATAATCAGCCCCAGCATTTT.

This clonotype came up many times. The chain joins TRBV15 to TRBJ2-3; TRBD2 might be the D (5 bases). CDR1 is LNHNV, CDR2 YYDKDF, per germline (reference sequence). Trimming took 5 bases from V and 0 from J, leaving 15 bases between them. The CDR3 runs to 16 residues. The CDR3 spells CATSRRAAASTDTQYF. The CDR3, as DNA: TGTGCCACCAGCCGGCGGGCAGCGGCTAGCACAGATACGCAGTATTTT.

The gene calls are TRBV6-1 and TRBJ2-3, with a possible D match to TRBD1 (5 bases). Germline V lookup: CDR1 MNHNS, CDR2 SASEGT. Trimming left V 8 bases short and J 4 bases short, with 19 bases between. The length of the CDR3 is 15 residues. CDR3 coding DNA: TGTGCCAGCCTCGCCGACCCAGGGTTATCAGATACGCAGTATTTT. Its translation is CASLADPGLSDTQYF.

This clonotype was counted ten times or more. The V gene is TRBV20-1, the J gene TRBJ1-1, with D hard to call. This CDR3 is built from 13 residues. Germline CDR1 reads DFQATT; CDR2 reads SNEGSKA (reference sequence). The V and J ends lost 3 bases and 3 bases respectively, with 11 bases between them. The CDR3 bases are TGCAGTGCTAGGAAAGGTTCGGACACTGAAGCTTTCTTT. Residues: CSARKGSDTEAFF.

This chain joins TRBV20-1 and TRBJ1-1, with D unclear. V lost 5 bases to trimming and J lost 2 bases, with 12 bases between them. Germline values: CDR1 DFQATT, CDR2 SNEGSKA (reference sequence). The CDR3 has 13 amino acids. Here the CDR3 reads CSAPGVSNTEAFF. As DNA, the CDR3 is TGCAGTGCTCCCGGGGTTAGTAACACTGAAGCTTTCTTT.

The table lists this clonotype with many counts. This rearrangement joins TRBV12-3 or TRBV12-4 to TRBJ2-3; D is uncertain. Trimming took off 5 bases at V and 4 bases at J, with 13 bases between the two ends. The CDR3 extends over 14 amino acids. The CDR3 bases are TGTGCCAGCAGTACCCAGAGCTCCTCAGATACGCAGTATTTT. This encodes CASSTQSSSDTQYF.

The chain recombines TRBV27 with TRBJ2-1; D might be TRBD1 (6 bases). This CDR3 has 14 amino acids. Trimming stripped 7 bases from V and 8 bases from J, with 18 bases between. CDR1 MNHEY and CDR2 SMNVEV come from the germline V gene (reference sequence). The CDR3 protein is CASTGQGLRDEQFF. Here the CDR3 DNA reads TGTGCCAGCACCGGCCAGGGGTTGAGGGATGAGCAGTTCTTC.

This clonotype has a count of ten or more. The rearrangement uses TRBV12-3 or TRBV12-4 and TRBJ1-5; D is unclear. The CDR3 loop spans 13 amino acids. V dropped 5 bases and J dropped 5 bases, with 10 bases sitting between them. The CDR3 here is CASSLTTDQPQHF. The CDR3 nucleotides read TGTGCCAGCAGTCTAACTACAGATCAGCCCCAGCATTTT.

This clonotype was counted ten times or more. The chain links TRBV12-3 or TRBV12-4 to TRBJ1-2; 8 nucleotides agree with TRBD1. The CDR3 runs to 13 residues. The V segment lost 4 bases and the J segment 4 bases; nucleotides outside the gene matches: 2. The chain's CDR3 is CASSSQGAYGYTF. DNA of the CDR3: TGTGCCAGCAGTTCCCAGGGGGCCTATGGCTACACCTTC.

The CDR3 coding sequence is TGCAGTGCTAGTAGGGATGGGGCGACCGGGGAGCTGTTTTTT. Protein: CSASRDGATGELFF. The chain carries TRBV20-1 and TRBJ2-2, with TRBD1 as a possible D gene (5 bases). This CDR3 contains 14 residues. Trimming pared 3 bases from V and 5 bases from J, leaving 13 bases between. Germline assignment: CDR1 DFQATT and CDR2 SNEGSKA (reference sequence).

This clonotype was seen a few times. This rearrangement joins TRBV30 to TRBJ1-1; D gene ambiguous. This CDR3 has 14 amino acids. Per germline, CDR1 GTSNPN and CDR2 SVGIG (reference sequence). V was trimmed by 3 bases and J by 4 bases, leaving 15 bases between them. CDR3 loop: CAWSGWSYGTEAFF. CDR3 in DNA: TGTGCCTGGAGCGGATGGAGTTACGGCACTGAAGCTTTCTTT.

This clonotype appeared a few times. This rearrangement joins TRBV10-3 to TRBJ2-1, with D possibly matching TRBD2 (6 bases). The germline CDR1 and CDR2 sequences are ENHRY and SYGVKD. The CDR3 has 13 residues. With 8 bases removed from V and 3 bases from J, the gap between germline ends came to 11 bases. In DNA form, the CDR3 reads TGTGCCATCTTTGCGGGGAGCTACAATGAGCAGTTCTTC. Its protein is CAIFAGSYNEQFF.

The V call is TRBV7-9, the J call TRBJ1-1; tentative D call: TRBD1 (5 bases). Trimming took off 5 bases at V and 4 bases at J, with 11 bases between the two ends. CDR3 length: 13 residues. From germline, CDR1 is SEHNR and CDR2 FQNEAQ (reference sequence). The CDR3 nucleotides are TGTGCCAGCAGCCAGGGATTCGGCACTGAAGCTTTCTTT. Amino acid sequence: CASSQGFGTEAFF.

This chain uses TRBV12-3 or TRBV12-4 with TRBJ2-3, with TRBD2 matching 12 bases. This CDR3 has 18 residues. V shed 2 bases, J shed 1 base, and the junction held 7 bases outside the gene matches. The CDR3 is CASSLFPSGRAGTDTQYF. The CDR3 nucleotides read TGTGCCAGCAGTTTATTTCCTAGCGGGAGGGCCGGCACAGATACGCAGTATTTT.

In its sample, this clonotype was seen many times. The chain links TRBV11-2 to TRBJ2-5; no clear D gene. The V end was cut by 1 base, the J end by 0 bases, with 9 bases between. The CDR3 has 15 amino acids. Germline CDR1 and CDR2: SGHAT and FQNNGV. CDR3 nucleotides: TGTGCCAGCAGCTTAGTTAGGGCAGACCAAGAGACCCAGTACTTC. Translating gives CASSLVRADQETQYF.

The rearrangement links TRBV7-3 to TRBJ2-2; D possibly corresponds to TRBD1 (5 bases). The CDR3 is 14 residues long. The V gene lost 1 base and the J gene lost 8 bases, with 11 bases spanning the gap. Germline-derived CDR1 and CDR2 are SGHTA and FQGTGA. Here the CDR3 DNA reads TGTGCCAGCAGCTTAATTGGGCCAGGGGGGGAGCTGTTTTTT. Encoded protein: CASSLIGPGGELFF.

This clonotype was seen a handful of times. The rearrangement uses TRBV7-2 and TRBJ2-7; 8 bases align to TRBD2. The ends lost 5 bases at V and 10 bases at J; junction bases unmatched: 16. Germline CDR1 SGHTA, CDR2 FQGNSA. The CDR3 length is 15 residues. The CDR3 nucleotides read TGTGCCAGCAGCCACTTCGACCCATCTAGCGGGCGACAGTACTTC. Translating it yields CASSHFDPSSGRQYF.